Presented here are 31 T cell receptor beta chains from one specimen sequenced in a study of OX40 agonist ivuxolimab in advanced cancers. Libraries were built with the immunoSEQ multiplex PCR assay. In TCRdb, the immuneACCESS table is reduced to in-frame sequences with V and J assigned. These tables do not hold every clone; where another copy was compared, an unresolved V gene accounts for under half, and the others remain unexplained. For this sample there are more than 50,000 clones; around 90% appear just once. The top ten constitute 1.9% of the sample. The specimen comprised CD4+ or CD8+ T cells sorted from blood, sampled in a trial of the OX40 agonist ivuxolimab. The receptor source for this set is an adult with an advanced solid tumor such as melanoma, head and neck, liver or kidney cancer.

The rearrangement links TRBV14 to TRBJ1-4; D call uncertain. Germline V gives CDR1 SGHDN, CDR2 FVKESK. The CDR3 has 14 residues. V lost 5 bases to trimming and J lost 0 bases, with 7 bases between them. Here the CDR3 reads CASSERATNEKLFF. In DNA form, the CDR3 reads TGTGCCAGCAGCGAGAGGGCAACTAATGAAAAACTGTTTTTT.

This clone has a single count. This chain uses TRBV28 with TRBJ1-3; no clear D. The CDR3 contains 15 residues. V was trimmed by 2 bases and J by 0 bases, leaving 8 bases between them. Germline CDR1 is MDHEN and CDR2 is SYDVKM. The CDR3 sequence: CASSLGTLSGNTIYF. For the CDR3, the DNA is TGTGCCAGCAGTTTAGGTACCCTCTCTGGAAACACCATATATTTT.

V and J are TRBV2 and TRBJ2-3; tentatively, D is TRBD1 (6 bases). Trimming cost V 2 bases and J 2 bases, with 11 bases left between them. The CDR3 is 15 residues long. Germline CDR1 and CDR2: SNHLY and FYNNEI. This CDR3 reads CASSEPGQSTDTQYF. In DNA form, the CDR3 reads TGTGCCAGCAGTGAACCCGGACAGTCCACAGATACGCAGTATTTT.

The V and J genes are TRBV10-3 and TRBJ2-1; possibly TRBD1 or TRBD2 for D (5 bases each). Germline lookup yields CDR1 ENHRY and CDR2 SYGVKD. V was pared by 10 bases and J by 5 bases, with 15 bases between. The CDR3 runs 13 residues. The CDR3 DNA is TGTGCCACCGCCGGGACCGAAAACAATGAGCAGTTCTTC. It specifies CATAGTENNEQFF.

This sequence joins TRBV7-9 and TRBJ2-5, with TRBD2 identical over 15 bases. This CDR3 contains 18 residues. V shed 5 bases, J shed 2 bases, and the junction held 9 bases outside the gene matches. CDR1 and CDR2 (germline): SEHNR, FQNEAQ (reference sequence). The CDR3 nucleotides read TGTGCCAGCAGCCCCCGGACTAGCGGGAGGGCCAGTCAAGAGACCCAGTACTTC. Protein: CASSPRTSGRASQETQYF.

The V call is TRBV7-9, the J call TRBJ2-6; TRBD1 is a possible D gene (5 bases). The CDR3 is 18 residues long. V was pared by 8 bases and J by 0 bases, with 20 bases between. Per the germline V gene, CDR1 is SEHNR and CDR2 is FQNEAQ (reference sequence). CDR3 loop: CASGVTVGALSGANVLTF. CDR3 sequence (DNA): TGTGCCAGCGGGGTCACCGTAGGGGCCCTCTCTGGGGCCAACGTCCTGACTTTC.

J is TRBJ2-5 and V is TRBV18, with 9 positions matching TRBD1. This CDR3 comprises 16 residues. Germline V gene data show CDR1 as KGHSH and CDR2 as LQKENI. V lost 4 bases, J lost 1 base, and 7 bases stayed unmatched. The CDR3 reads CASSQNRGQVQETQYF. In nucleotides, the CDR3 is TGTGCCAGCTCACAAAACAGGGGGCAAGTCCAAGAGACCCAGTACTTC.

The J gene is TRBJ2-7, the V gene TRBV19; D is tentatively TRBD1 or TRBD2 (5 bases each). Per the germline V gene, CDR1 is LNHDA and CDR2 is SQIVND (reference sequence). V was clipped by 5 bases and J by 1 base, with 18 bases between them. This CDR3 region has 16 residues. The CDR3 sequence: CASSRDGPSRSYEQYF. As DNA, the CDR3 is TGTGCCAGTAGTCGGGACGGCCCGTCGCGTTCCTACGAGCAGTACTTC.

The V and J genes are TRBV25-1 and TRBJ2-3; no definite D call. V was shortened by 4 bases and J by 2 bases, with 19 bases between the two germline ends. The CDR3 consists of 17 residues. The germline V gene has CDR1 MGHDK and CDR2 SYGVNS. CDR3 in amino acids: CASSGGSGRSYTDTQYF. The CDR3, as DNA: TGTGCCAGCAGTGGGGGTTCGGGCAGGTCCTACACAGATACGCAGTATTTT.

V gene TRBV25-1 combines with J gene TRBJ1-1; weak D call: TRBD1 (6 bases). This CDR3 contains 13 residues. CDR1 MGHDK and CDR2 SYGVNS come from the germline V gene. V was cut by 6 bases and J by 5 bases, with 13 bases left in between. The CDR3 nucleotides are TGTGCCAGCAGACTTACAGGGAGTACTGAAGCTTTCTTT. Translation gives CASRLTGSTEAFF.

V usage is TRBV14 and J usage is TRBJ1-2; D remains ambiguous. The V end was cut by 6 bases, the J end by 4 bases, with 12 bases between. The CDR3 has 13 residues. Germline lookup yields CDR1 SGHDN and CDR2 FVKESK. The CDR3 nucleotides read TGTGCCAGCAGGAAGGGCGGAAGCTATGGCTACACCTTC. Protein product: CASRKGGSYGYTF. Complete variable domain (other parts from reference TRBV14 and TRBJ1-2): EAGVTQFPSHSVIEKGQTVTLRCDPISGHDNLYWYRRVMGKEIKFLLHFVKESKQDESGMPNNRFLAERTGGTYSTLKVQPAELEDSGVYFCASRKGGSYGYTFGSGTRLTVV.

This chain links TRBV7-2 with TRBJ1-2; 8 bases line up with TRBD1. The germline V gene has CDR1 SGHTA and CDR2 FQGNSA. With V trimmed by 7 bases and J by 0 bases, 7 bases remained unmatched. The CDR3 extends over 15 amino acids. CDR3 bases: TGTGCCAGCACTGTCATGGGACAGGCTAACTATGGCTACACCTTC. This sequence encodes CASTVMGQANYGYTF.

A remark on this clone: The junction and the germline gene differ at one end; a read error may be behind it. The rearrangement joins TRBV5-1 to TRBJ2-7; D is possibly TRBD1 (6 bases). The CDR3 has 12 amino acids. In germline, CDR1 is SGHRS, CDR2 YFSETQ. In DNA form, the CDR3 reads TGCGCCAGCAGCTTGGAGCAGGGGTCACCGGCCTTC. It encodes CASSLEQGSPAF.

J is TRBJ1-4 and V is TRBV10-3; a possible D gene is TRBD1 (5 bases). The ends were cut back, 0 bases at V and 5 bases at J, with 10 bases in the middle. The CDR3 loop spans 15 amino acids. Per germline, CDR1 ENHRY and CDR2 SYGVKD. CDR3 sequence (DNA): TGTGCCATCAGTGAGTCTGGGGGGAAAAATGAAAAACTGTTTTTT. It codes for CAISESGGKNEKLFF.

The gene calls are TRBV11-2 and TRBJ2-7, with D maybe TRBD2 (6 bases). The CDR3 sequence is 18 residues long. The germline V and J ends were trimmed by 3 bases and 3 bases, with 24 bases remaining between them. Germline assignment: CDR1 SGHAT and CDR2 FQNNGV. The CDR3 protein is CASSFTTFMGGYFYEQYF. DNA for the CDR3: TGTGCCAGCAGCTTTACGACGTTTATGGGGGGATACTTCTACGAGCAGTACTTC.

V usage is TRBV6-4 and J usage is TRBJ2-1; maybe TRBD2 (6 bases). CDR1 and CDR2 from the germline V gene are MRHNA and SNTAGT. V gave up 3 bases and J gave up 6 bases, with 15 bases separating them. CDR3 length equals 15 residues. The CDR3 sequence: CASSDSGLRGNEQFF. The CDR3 coding sequence is TGTGCCAGCAGTGATAGCGGTCTACGGGGCAATGAGCAGTTCTTC.

The CDR3 DNA follows: TGTGCTAGTGGTTTGTCCCCGTTACAGGGTTTCTATGGCTACACCTTC. It specifies CASGLSPLQGFYGYTF. V is TRBV12-5 and J is TRBJ1-2, with a tentative D call TRBD1 (6 bases). CDR3 length equals 16 residues. Trimming cost V 2 bases and J 4 bases, with 17 bases left between them. The germline V gene encodes CDR1 LGHNT and CDR2 FRNRAP.

V and J are TRBV1 and TRBJ2-3. TRBV1 is termed a pseudogene. CDR3 size: 14 residues. Here the CDR3 reads CTSSQVNKSDTQYF. CDR3 sequence (DNA): TGCACCAGCAGCCAAGTAAATAAGTCAGATACGCAGTATTTT.

The chain has TRBV7-6 and TRBJ2-2; TRBD2 might be the D (6 bases). This CDR3 comprises 20 residues. The V and J ends lost 7 bases and 6 bases respectively, with 33 bases between them. CDR1 SGHVS and CDR2 FNYEAQ come from the germline V gene. DNA for the CDR3: TGTGCCAGCACCGTTAGACCACAGGAGACTAGAGCAAAAAATCCCGGGGAGCTGTTTTTT. It translates to CASTVRPQETRAKNPGELFF.

The rearrangement joins TRBV7-9 to TRBJ1-3; 12 bases are a match to TRBD1. With V trimmed by 3 bases and J by 4 bases, 7 bases remained unmatched. The CDR3 length is 17 residues. Germline values: CDR1 SEHNR, CDR2 FQNEAQ (reference sequence). The CDR3 is CASSFSGQGAHGNTIYF. The CDR3 region has the DNA TGTGCCAGCAGCTTCTCGGGACAGGGGGCGCACGGAAACACCATATATTTT.

CDR3 loop: CASSPSRVGEQYF. The CDR3 DNA reads as TGTGCCAGCAGCCCGAGCAGGGTTGGGGAGCAGTACTTC. V gene TRBV14 combines with J gene TRBJ2-7, with D tentatively TRBD1 (5 bases). Germline CDR1 SGHDN, CDR2 FVKESK. CDR3 length equals 13 residues. The ends were cut back, 4 bases at V and 7 bases at J, with 14 bases in the middle.

The gene calls are TRBV6-1 and TRBJ2-6, with a weak D call TRBD1 (5 bases). The CDR3 is 16 amino acids. The V gene's germline CDR1 is MNHNS and CDR2 SASEGT. V gave up 6 bases and J gave up 0 bases, with 12 bases separating them. The CDR3 region is CASREQALSGANVLTF. In DNA, the CDR3 is TGTGCCAGCAGAGAACAGGCTCTCTCTGGGGCCAACGTCCTGACTTTC.

The J gene is TRBJ2-7, the V gene TRBV10-3; 13 bases are a match to TRBD2. V was pared by 10 bases and J by 0 bases, with 3 bases of the junction left unmatched. CDR3 length: 14 residues. Germline V lookup: CDR1 ENHRY, CDR2 SYGVKD. This chain's CDR3 is CATRTSGSSYEQYF. The DNA for the CDR3 is TGTGCCACCAGGACTAGCGGGAGCTCCTACGAGCAGTACTTC.

The chain links TRBV19 to TRBJ2-2; no firm D call. The CDR3 has 16 residues. Germline CDR1 reads LNHDA; CDR2 reads SQIVND (reference sequence). V was trimmed by 3 bases and J by 5 bases, leaving 16 bases between them. DNA for the CDR3: TGTGCCAGTAGTATTGGATGGAGTGTCAGGACCGGGGAGCTGTTTTTT. Its protein product is CASSIGWSVRTGELFF.

This chain links TRBV5-6 with TRBJ2-2, with D unclear. The V and J ends lost 1 base and 1 base respectively, with 11 bases between them. CDR3 length: 16 amino acids. The germline V gene encodes CDR1 SGHDT and CDR2 YYEEEE. The CDR3 nucleotides read TGTGCCAGCAGCTTGAAAGGCAGGAAGAACACCGGGGAGCTGTTTTTT. Translated, it gives CASSLKGRKNTGELFF.

This clone has a single count. The chain employs TRBV21-1 and TRBJ1-1. TRBV21-1 is assigned pseudogene status. This CDR3 is 15 amino acids long. The CDR3 region has the DNA TGTGCCAGCAGCAAAGTGAGGCGTCGGAGCACTGAAGCTTTCTTT. It yields the protein CASSKVRRRSTEAFF.

J is TRBJ1-5 and V is TRBV2, with D tentatively TRBD1 (6 bases). Germline-derived CDR1 and CDR2 are SNHLY and FYNNEI. This CDR3 comprises 14 residues. Between the trimmed V and J ends, which lost 6 bases and 2 bases, there was a span of 11 bases. The CDR3 nucleotides read TGTGCCAGCAGCCAAGCAGGGGGCAATCAGCCCCAGCATTTT. It translates to CASSQAGGNQPQHF.

This clone was seen a single time. V gene TRBV27 combines with J gene TRBJ2-2, with D perhaps matching TRBD2 (7 bases). The CDR3 loop spans 16 amino acids. The germline gives CDR1 MNHEY, CDR2 SMNVEV (reference sequence). The V end lost 4 bases, the J end lost 2 bases, and 14 bases lay between the germline ends. CDR3 DNA sequence: TGTGCCAGCAGTTGGACGGGGGGCGTTAACACCGGGGAGCTGTTTTTT. Translation: CASSWTGGVNTGELFF.

The V call is TRBV28, the J call TRBJ1-5; D possibly corresponds to TRBD1 (6 bases). V lost 9 bases, J lost 4 bases, and 22 bases lay in between. CDR3 length equals 16 residues. Germline CDR1 is MDHEN and CDR2 is SYDVKM. CDR3 in amino acids: CASMEGAGTRNQPQHF. CDR3 nucleotides: TGTGCCAGTATGGAAGGAGCCGGGACAAGAAATCAGCCCCAGCATTTT.

The rearrangement joins TRBV9 to TRBJ1-1; the D gene is possibly TRBD1 (5 bases). The CDR3 has 15 amino acids. Germline V lookup: CDR1 SGDLS, CDR2 YYNGEE. V lost 3 bases, J lost 5 bases, and 17 bases lay in between. The CDR3 sequence is CASSANPGVLTEAFF. Written as DNA, the CDR3 is TGTGCCAGCAGCGCCAATCCGGGGGTCCTTACTGAAGCTTTCTTT.

The rearrangement links TRBV19 to TRBJ1-2; TRBD1 is a possible D gene (6 bases). V lost 3 bases, J lost 4 bases, and 12 bases lay in between. This CDR3 spans 14 amino acids. Germline V gene data show CDR1 as LNHDA and CDR2 as SQIVND (reference sequence). CDR3 nucleotide sequence: TGTGCCAGTAGTATTATGGGGGCCAGCTATGGCTACACCTTC. Residues: CASSIMGASYGYTF.